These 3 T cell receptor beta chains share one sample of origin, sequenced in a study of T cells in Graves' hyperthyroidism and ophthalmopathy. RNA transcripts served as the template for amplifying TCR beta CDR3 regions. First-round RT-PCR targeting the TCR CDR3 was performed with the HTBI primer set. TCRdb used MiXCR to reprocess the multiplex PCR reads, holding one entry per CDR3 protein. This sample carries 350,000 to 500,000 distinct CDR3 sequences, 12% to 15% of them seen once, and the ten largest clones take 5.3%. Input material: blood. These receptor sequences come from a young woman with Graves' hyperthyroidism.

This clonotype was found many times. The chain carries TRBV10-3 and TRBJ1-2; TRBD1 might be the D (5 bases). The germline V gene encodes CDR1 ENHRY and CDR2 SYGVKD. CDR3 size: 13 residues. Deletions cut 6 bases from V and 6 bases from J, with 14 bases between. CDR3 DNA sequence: TGTGCCATCAGCCCCAGGGCTAGCCATGGCTACACCTTC. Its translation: CAISPRASHGYTF.

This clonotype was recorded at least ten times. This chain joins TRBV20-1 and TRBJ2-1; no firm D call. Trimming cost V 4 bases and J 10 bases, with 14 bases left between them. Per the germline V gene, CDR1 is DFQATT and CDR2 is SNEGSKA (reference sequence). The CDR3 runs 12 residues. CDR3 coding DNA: TGCAGTGCTATGAAAGGGTTTGGGGAGCAGTTCTTC. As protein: CSAMKGFGEQFF.

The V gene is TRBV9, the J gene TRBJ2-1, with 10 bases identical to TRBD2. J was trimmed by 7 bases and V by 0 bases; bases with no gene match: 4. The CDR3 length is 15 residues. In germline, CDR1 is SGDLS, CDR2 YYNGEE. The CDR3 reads CASSVAAGGQNEQFF. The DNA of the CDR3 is TGTGCCAGCAGCGTAGCAGCGGGAGGGCAGAATGAGCAGTTCTTC.